The entry that follows covers one T cell receptor beta chain sequence. Only a few counts were recorded for this clone. The target of this receptor is not known. There are no base qualities to consult, and no much larger clone falls within one base. The CDR3, from cysteine to phenylalanine, totals 15 residues. CDR3 DNA is the only sequence kept; it has 45 bases, read in frame from the first base. V gives up 3 bases and J gives up 0 bases, and the segment between their germline ends measures 8 bases. Taken from the germline V gene, the CDR1 and CDR2 loops are KGHSH and LQKENI. Each collaborating institution followed its own protocols to collect whole blood in K2EDTA tubes. Collaborator samples were shipped for TCRbeta analysis as frozen whole blood, isolated PBMCs, or DNA extracted from either sample type. TCRbeta CDR3 regions were amplified from genomic DNA by means of the immunoSEQ Assay, a bias-controlled multiplex PCR. Per the source publication's procedure: The number of nucleated cells in each sample was estimated from the amplification of reference gene primers within the assay. To quantify the absolute abundance of each unique TCRbeta CDR3 rearrangement, sequence reads were collapsed and filtered. For each sample, productive Simpson clonality was calculated as the square root of Simpson's diversity index over productive rearrangements. TCRdb retrieved this table from immuneACCESS and kept in-frame rearrangements only. Not all clones are present; in checked studies, unresolved V genes account for under half, and no reason is known for the remainder. That table is the source of V, J and clone size, and D and trimming were worked out from the DNA. Within this sample are some 87,000 clones, with around 88% of them counted one time only. The ten top clones hold approximately 37% of the sample.

This entry belongs to a study of blood T cell repertoires in COVID-19 (TCRdb year 2020). A note on the overall study: Collaborator samples came from the United States, Italy and Spain and covered acute and convalescent phases of COVID-19. The material from the prospective study consisted of cDNA or gDNA derived from T cells, B-cell-depleted T cells, or PBMCs. Subjects who had been exposed to COVID-19, were actively infected with it, or had recovered from it provided the deeply sampled blood TCRbeta repertoires that made up the dataset. The repertoires were released in a freely available public database intended as a resource for research on the immune response to SARS-CoV-2. The samples were drawn from two sources: the first 160 participants of the ongoing ImmuneRACE study, and 1,000 to 1,500 subjects contributed by 6 global collaborators. Nearly every sample came with metadata listing a de-identified subject ID, COVID-19 status, age in years and sex. Where HLA class I and class II types were available, the types were taken from metadata supplied by the sample provider, not from assay-based typing. Overall study results and their limits: How much clinical and demographic metadata was included differed by source and by participant, and the metadata was provided uncurated.

The sample comprised peripheral blood. The chain is encoded by TRBV18 joined to TRBJ1-4; perhaps TRBD1 is the D gene, with 5 bases matching. This TCR came from an elderly man with active or convalescent COVID-19. The CDR3 in this case is CASSPSGATNEKLFF. The base sequence is TGTGCCAGCTCACCCTCGGGGGCAACTAATGAAAAACTGTTTTTT.